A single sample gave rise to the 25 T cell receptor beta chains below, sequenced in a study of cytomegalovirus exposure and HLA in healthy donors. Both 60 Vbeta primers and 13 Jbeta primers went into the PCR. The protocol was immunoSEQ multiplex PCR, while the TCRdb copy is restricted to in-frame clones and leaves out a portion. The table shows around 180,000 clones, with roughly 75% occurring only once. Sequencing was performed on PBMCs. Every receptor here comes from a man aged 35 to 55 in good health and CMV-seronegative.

The CDR3 sequence: CASKGTGSGNIQYF. The DNA of the CDR3 is TGTGCCAGCAAGGGGACAGGGTCGGGAAACATTCAGTACTTC. V is TRBV6-5 and J is TRBJ2-4; TRBD1 matches 9 bases. CDR3 length: 14 amino acids. J gave up 6 bases and V 7 bases, and 7 bases lay outside the gene matches. Per the germline V gene, CDR1 is MNHEY and CDR2 is SVGAGI.

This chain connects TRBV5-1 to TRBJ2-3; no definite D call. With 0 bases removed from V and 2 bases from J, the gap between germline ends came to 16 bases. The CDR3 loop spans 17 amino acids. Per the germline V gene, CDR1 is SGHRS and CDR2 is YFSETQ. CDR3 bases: TGCGCCAGCAGCTTGGTAATAGTGACAAGATCCACAGATACGCAGTATTTT. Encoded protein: CASSLVIVTRSTDTQYF.

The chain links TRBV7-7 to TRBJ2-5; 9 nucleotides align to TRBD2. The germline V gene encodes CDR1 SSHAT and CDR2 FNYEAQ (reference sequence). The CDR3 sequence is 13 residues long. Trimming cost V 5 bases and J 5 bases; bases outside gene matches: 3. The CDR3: CASSPSGGETQYF. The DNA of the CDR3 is TGTGCCAGCAGCCCCAGCGGGGGGGAGACCCAGTACTTC.

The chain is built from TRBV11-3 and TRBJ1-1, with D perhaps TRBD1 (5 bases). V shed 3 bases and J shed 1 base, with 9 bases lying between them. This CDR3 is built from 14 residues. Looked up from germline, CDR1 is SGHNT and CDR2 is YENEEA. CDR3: CASSFGGSNTEAFF. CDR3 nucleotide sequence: TGTGCCAGCAGCTTTGGGGGGTCGAACACTGAAGCTTTCTTT. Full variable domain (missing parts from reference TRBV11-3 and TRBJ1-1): EAGVVQSPRYKIIEKKQPVAFWCNPISGHNTLYWYLQNLGQGPELLIRYENEEAVDDSQLPKDRFSAERLKGVDSTLKIQPAELGDSAVYLCASSFGGSNTEAFFGQGTRLTVV.

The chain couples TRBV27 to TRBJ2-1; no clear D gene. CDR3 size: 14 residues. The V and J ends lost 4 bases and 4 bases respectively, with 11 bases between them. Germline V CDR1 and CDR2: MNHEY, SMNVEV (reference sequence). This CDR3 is CASSSRAVYNEQFF. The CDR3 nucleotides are TGTGCCAGCAGTTCTCGTGCGGTGTACAATGAGCAGTTCTTC.

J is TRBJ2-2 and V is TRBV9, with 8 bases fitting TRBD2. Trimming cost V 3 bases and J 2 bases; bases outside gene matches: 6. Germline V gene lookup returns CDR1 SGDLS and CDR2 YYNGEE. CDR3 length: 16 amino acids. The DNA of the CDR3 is TGTGCCAGCAGCGACGCTACTAGCGGTAACACCGGGGAGCTGTTTTTT. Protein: CASSDATSGNTGELFF. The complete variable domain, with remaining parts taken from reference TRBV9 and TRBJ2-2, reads DSGVTQTPKHLITATGQRVTLRCSPRSGDLSVYWYQQSLDQGLQFLIQYYNGEERAKGNILERFSAQQFPDLHSELNLSSLELGDSALYFCASSDATSGNTGELFFGEGSRLTVL.

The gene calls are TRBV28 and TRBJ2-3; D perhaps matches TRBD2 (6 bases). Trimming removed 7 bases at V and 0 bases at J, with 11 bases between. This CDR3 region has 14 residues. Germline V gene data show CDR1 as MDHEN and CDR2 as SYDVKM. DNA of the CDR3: TGTGCCAGCACGCGGGGACCAAGCACAGATACGCAGTATTTT. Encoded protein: CASTRGPSTDTQYF.

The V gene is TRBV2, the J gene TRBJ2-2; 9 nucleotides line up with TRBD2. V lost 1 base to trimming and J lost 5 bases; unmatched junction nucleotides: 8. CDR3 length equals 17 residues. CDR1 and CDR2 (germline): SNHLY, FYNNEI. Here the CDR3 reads CASSEDPGTSPTGELFF. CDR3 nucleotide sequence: TGTGCCAGCAGTGAAGACCCCGGGACTAGCCCAACCGGGGAGCTGTTTTTT.

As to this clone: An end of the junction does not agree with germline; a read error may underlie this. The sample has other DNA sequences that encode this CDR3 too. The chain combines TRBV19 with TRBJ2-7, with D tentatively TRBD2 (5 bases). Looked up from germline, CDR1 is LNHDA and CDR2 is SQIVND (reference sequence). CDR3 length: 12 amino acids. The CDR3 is CASSITGGWQYF. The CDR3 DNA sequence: TGTGCCAGCAGTATCACTGGAGGATGGCAGTACTTC. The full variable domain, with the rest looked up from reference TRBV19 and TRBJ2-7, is DGGITQSPKYLFRKEGQNVTLSCEQNLNHDAMYWYRQDPGQGLRLIYYSQIVNDFQKGDIAEGYSVSREKKESFPLTVTSAQKNPTAFYLCASSITGGWQYFGPGTRLTVT.

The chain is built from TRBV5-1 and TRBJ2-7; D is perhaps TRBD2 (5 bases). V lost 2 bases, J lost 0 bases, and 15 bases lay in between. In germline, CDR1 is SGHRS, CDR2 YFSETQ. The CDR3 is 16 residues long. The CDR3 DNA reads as TGCGCCAGCAGCTTTTCGCTAGCCGAGAGCTCCTACGAGCAGTACTTC. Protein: CASSFSLAESSYEQYF.

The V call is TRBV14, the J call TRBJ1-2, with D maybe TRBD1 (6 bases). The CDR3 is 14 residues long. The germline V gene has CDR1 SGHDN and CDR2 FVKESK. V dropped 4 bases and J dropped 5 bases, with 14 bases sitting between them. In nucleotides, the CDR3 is TGTGCCAGCAGCCCTCGACACAGGGATTATGGCTACACCTTC. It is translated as CASSPRHRDYGYTF. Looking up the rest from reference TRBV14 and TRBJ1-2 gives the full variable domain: EAGVTQFPSHSVIEKGQTVTLRCDPISGHDNLYWYRRVMGKEIKFLLHFVKESKQDESGMPNNRFLAERTGGTYSTLKVQPAELEDSGVYFCASSPRHRDYGYTFGSGTRLTVV.

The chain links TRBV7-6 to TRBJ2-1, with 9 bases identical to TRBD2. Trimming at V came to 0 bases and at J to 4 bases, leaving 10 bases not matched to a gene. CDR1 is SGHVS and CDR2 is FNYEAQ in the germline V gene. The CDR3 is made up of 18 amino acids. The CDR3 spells CASSLAKGLTSGYNEQFF. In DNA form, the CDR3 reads TGTGCCAGCAGCTTAGCGAAGGGGTTGACTAGCGGTTACAATGAGCAGTTCTTC. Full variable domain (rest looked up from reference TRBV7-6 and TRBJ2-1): GAGVSQSPRYKVTKRGQDVALRCDPISGHVSLYWYRQALGQGPEFLTYFNYEAQQDKSGLPNDRFSAERPEGSISTLTIQRTEQRDSAMYRCASSLAKGLTSGYNEQFFGPGTRLTVL.

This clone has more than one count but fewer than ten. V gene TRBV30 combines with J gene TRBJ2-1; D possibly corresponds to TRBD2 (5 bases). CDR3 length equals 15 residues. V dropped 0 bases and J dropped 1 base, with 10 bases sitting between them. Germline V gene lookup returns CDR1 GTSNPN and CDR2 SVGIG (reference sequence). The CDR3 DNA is TGTGCCTGGAGTGTAAGGTGGGAGTCCTACAATGAGCAGTTCTTC. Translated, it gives CAWSVRWESYNEQFF.

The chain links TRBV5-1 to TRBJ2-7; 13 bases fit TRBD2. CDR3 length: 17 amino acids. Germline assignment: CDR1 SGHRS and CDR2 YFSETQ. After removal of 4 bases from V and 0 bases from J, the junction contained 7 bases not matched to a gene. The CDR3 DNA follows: TGCGCCAGCAGCCAGGGACTAGCGGGGCCCTTCTCCTACGAGCAGTACTTC. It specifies CASSQGLAGPFSYEQYF.

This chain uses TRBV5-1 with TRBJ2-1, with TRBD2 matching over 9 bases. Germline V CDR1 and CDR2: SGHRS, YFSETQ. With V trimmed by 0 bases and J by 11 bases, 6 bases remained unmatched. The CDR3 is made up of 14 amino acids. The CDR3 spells CASSLGLAAIKQFF. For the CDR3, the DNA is TGCGCCAGCAGCTTGGGACTAGCGGCAATTAAGCAGTTCTTC.

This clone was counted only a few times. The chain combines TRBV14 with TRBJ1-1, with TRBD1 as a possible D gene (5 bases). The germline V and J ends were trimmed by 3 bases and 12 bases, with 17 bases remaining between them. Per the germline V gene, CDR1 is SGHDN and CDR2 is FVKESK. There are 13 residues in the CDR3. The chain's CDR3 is CASSHLTQGGTFF. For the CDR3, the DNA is TGTGCCAGCAGCCACCTGACGCAGGGCGGAACTTTCTTT.

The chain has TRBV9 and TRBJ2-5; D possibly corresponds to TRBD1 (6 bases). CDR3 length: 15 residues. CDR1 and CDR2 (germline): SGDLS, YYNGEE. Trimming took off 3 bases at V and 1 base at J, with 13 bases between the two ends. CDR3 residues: CASSGRGRGQETQYF. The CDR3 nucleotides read TGTGCCAGCAGCGGAAGGGGCAGGGGCCAAGAGACCCAGTACTTC.

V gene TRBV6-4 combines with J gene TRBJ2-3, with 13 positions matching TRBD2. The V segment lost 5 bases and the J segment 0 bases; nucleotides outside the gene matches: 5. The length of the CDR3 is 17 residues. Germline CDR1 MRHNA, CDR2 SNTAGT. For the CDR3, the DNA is TGTGCCAGCAGTCGGACTAGCGGGGGACTAAGCACAGATACGCAGTATTTT. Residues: CASSRTSGGLSTDTQYF.

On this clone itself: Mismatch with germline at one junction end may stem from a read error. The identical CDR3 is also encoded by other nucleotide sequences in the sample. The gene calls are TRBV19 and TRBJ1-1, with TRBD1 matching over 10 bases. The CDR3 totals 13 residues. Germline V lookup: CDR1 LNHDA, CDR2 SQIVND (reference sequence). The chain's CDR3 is CASATGGLPEAFF. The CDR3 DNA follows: TGTGCCAGTGCGACAGGGGGCTTGCCTGAAGCTTTCTTC.

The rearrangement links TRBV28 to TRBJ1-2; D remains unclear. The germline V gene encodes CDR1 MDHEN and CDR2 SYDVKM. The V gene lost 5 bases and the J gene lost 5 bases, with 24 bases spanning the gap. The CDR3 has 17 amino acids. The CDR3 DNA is TGTGCCAGCAGTCTCAACATGGCGTCCGGGTCCCGTTATGGCTACACCTTC. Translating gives CASSLNMASGSRYGYTF.

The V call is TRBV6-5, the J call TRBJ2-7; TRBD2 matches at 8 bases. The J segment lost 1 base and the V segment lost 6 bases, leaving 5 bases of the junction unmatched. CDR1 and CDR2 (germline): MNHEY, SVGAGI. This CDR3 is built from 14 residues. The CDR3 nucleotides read TGTGCCAGCAGGGGCGGGGGGTTATCCTACGAGCAGTACTTC. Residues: CASRGGGLSYEQYF.

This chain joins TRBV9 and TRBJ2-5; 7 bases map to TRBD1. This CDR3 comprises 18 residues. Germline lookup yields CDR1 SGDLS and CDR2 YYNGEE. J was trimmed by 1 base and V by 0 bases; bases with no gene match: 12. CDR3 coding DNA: TGTGCCAGCAGCGTAGTAGGGTGGACAGGCGGCGGCCAAGAGACCCAGTACTTC. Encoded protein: CASSVVGWTGGGQETQYF.

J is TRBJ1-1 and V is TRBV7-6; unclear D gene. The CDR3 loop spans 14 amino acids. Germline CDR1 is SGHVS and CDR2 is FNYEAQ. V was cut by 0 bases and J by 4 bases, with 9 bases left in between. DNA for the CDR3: TGTGCCAGCAGCTTAGCTCCCCCAGGCACTGAAGCTTTCTTT. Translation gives CASSLAPPGTEAFF.

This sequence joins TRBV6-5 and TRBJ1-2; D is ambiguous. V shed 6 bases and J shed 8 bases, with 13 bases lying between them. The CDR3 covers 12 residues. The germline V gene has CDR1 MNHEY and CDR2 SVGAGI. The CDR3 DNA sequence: TGTGCCAGCAGGGCAAGGAAGCGCGGCTACACCTTC. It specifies CASRARKRGYTF.

The CDR3 DNA is TGTGCCAGCCTAACCGGGACAGGGTGTAATGATGAGCAGTTCTTC. Translation: CASLTGTGCNDEQFF. This chain joins TRBV21-1 and TRBJ2-1; the table's D call TRBD1 went unverified against the DNA. TRBV21-1 is a documented pseudogene. The CDR3 is made up of 15 amino acids.